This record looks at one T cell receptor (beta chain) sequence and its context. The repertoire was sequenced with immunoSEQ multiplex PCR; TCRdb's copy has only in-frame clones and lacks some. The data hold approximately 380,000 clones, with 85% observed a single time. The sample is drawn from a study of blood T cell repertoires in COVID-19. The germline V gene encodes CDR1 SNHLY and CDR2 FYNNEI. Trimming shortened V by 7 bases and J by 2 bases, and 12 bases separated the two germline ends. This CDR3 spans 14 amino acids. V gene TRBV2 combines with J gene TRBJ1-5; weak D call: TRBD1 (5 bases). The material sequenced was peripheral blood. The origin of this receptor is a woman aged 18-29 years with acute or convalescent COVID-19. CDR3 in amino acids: CASMKGEGNQPQHF. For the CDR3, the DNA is TGTGCCAGCATGAAAGGGGAGGGCAATCAGCCCCAGCATTTT. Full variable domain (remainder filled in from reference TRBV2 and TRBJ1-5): EPEVTQTPSHQVTQMGQEVILRCVPISNHLYFYWYRQILGQKVEFLVSFYNNEISEKSEIFDDQFSVERPDGSNFTLKIRSTKLEDSAMYFCASMKGEGNQPQHFGDGTRLSIL.